These T cell receptor beta chains were read from a single sample in a study of blood T cells in healthy people across ages. Each CDR3 protein gets one entry after TCRdb re-called the 5' RACE reads with MiXCR. The profile covers about 620,000 distinct CDR3 sequences, with around 20% appearing a single time and approximately 3.7% taken by the ten largest. The sample comprised blood. The receptors come from a man aged 65 to 79 in good health. Each CDR3 is given with its conserved first and last residue. Each record gives: CDR3 DNA, CDR3 protein, J gene, D gene, V gene, clone size, CDR3 length. The D gene is left open where the match is weak. Clone size is not always given. Where it is, it says once, few, many or a class for expanded clones.

DNA: TGTGCCAGCATGATCAGCTCTGGAAACACCATATATTTT
CDR3: CASMISSGNTIYF
J: TRBJ1-3
D: .
V: TRBV7-6
size: few
length: 13

DNA: TGTGCCAGCAGCCCAGGCGGGGGAAGAGTCGTGAACACCATATATTTT
CDR3: CASSPGGGRVVNTIYF
J: TRBJ1-3
D: .
V: TRBV7-9
size: few
length: 16

DNA: TGTGCCAGCAGCCAGAGTAGCGCGCAGTATTTT
CDR3: CASSQSSAQYF
J: TRBJ2-3
D: .
V: TRBV14
size: few
length: 11

DNA: TGTGCCAGCAGCCAAGGAGGGGGAAACTACAATGAGCAGTTCTTC
CDR3: CASSQGGGNYNEQFF
J: TRBJ2-1
D: .
V: TRBV3-1
size: few
length: 15

DNA: TGTGCCAGCAGTGAACCCGGGCGCGACGAGCAGTACTTC
CDR3: CASSEPGRDEQYF
J: TRBJ2-7
D: .
V: TRBV25-1
size: few
length: 13

DNA: TGTGCCAGCAGCCCTGAGGGGTACACCGGGGAGCTGTTTTTT
CDR3: CASSPEGYTGELFF
J: TRBJ2-2
D: .
V: TRBV12-3/TRBV12-4
size: .
length: 14

DNA: TGCAGTGCTAGCGGGTCCTACGAGCAGTACTTC
CDR3: CSASGSYEQYF
J: TRBJ2-7
D: .
V: TRBV20-1
size: .
length: 11

DNA: TGTGCCAGCAGCAAGGGCTTGAACACTGAAGCTTTCTTT
CDR3: CASSKGLNTEAFF
J: TRBJ1-1
D: .
V: TRBV9
size: few
length: 13

DNA: TGTGCCAGCGGGACAGGGCAAATTCGCCCCCTCCACTTT
CDR3: CASGTGQIRPLHF
J: TRBJ1-6
D: TRBD1
V: TRBV28
size: .
length: 13

DNA: TGTGCCAGCAGTTTATGGGGACGAGTGGGAGGGGATGAGCAGTTCTTC
CDR3: CASSLWGRVGGDEQFF
J: TRBJ2-1
D: TRBD2
V: TRBV12-3/TRBV12-4
size: .
length: 16

DNA: TGTGCCAGCAGCGGGGACACCGCCTCTGGAAACACCATATATTTT
CDR3: CASSGDTASGNTIYF
J: TRBJ1-3
D: .
V: TRBV9
size: .
length: 15

DNA: TGCAGCGGGTACCGGGAGACCCAGTACTTC
CDR3: CSGYRETQYF
J: TRBJ2-5
D: .
V: TRBV20-1
size: few
length: 10

DNA: TGTGCCAGCAGCCTCGGGGGCCTATACCCCCACAATGAGCAGTTCTTC
CDR3: CASSLGGLYPHNEQFF
J: TRBJ2-1
D: .
V: TRBV7-6
size: few
length: 16

DNA: TGTGCCAGCAGTTTAGGGCGGAACTACGAGCAGTACTTC
CDR3: CASSLGRNYEQYF
J: TRBJ2-7
D: .
V: TRBV12-3/TRBV12-4
size: few
length: 13

DNA: TGCGCCAGCAGCCCAGGGGGGGCCCACTACGAGCAGTACTTC
CDR3: CASSPGGAHYEQYF
J: TRBJ2-7
D: .
V: TRBV5-1
size: .
length: 14

DNA: TGTGCCAGCAGGGAACAGGGTTCCGGGGAGCTGTTTTTT
CDR3: CASREQGSGELFF
J: TRBJ2-2
D: .
V: TRBV6-5
size: few
length: 13

DNA: TGTGCCAGCAGTTTTCTCGGGGGCGATCAGCCCCAGCATTTT
CDR3: CASSFLGGDQPQHF
J: TRBJ1-5
D: .
V: TRBV27
size: few
length: 14

DNA: TGCAGTGCTAGAGCGCTGGGACAGGGGGGGAACACCGGGGAGCTGTTTTTT
CDR3: CSARALGQGGNTGELFF
J: TRBJ2-2
D: TRBD1
V: TRBV20-1
size: few
length: 17

DNA: TGTGCCAGCGAGGGACAGGGGCTCTATGGCTACACCTTC
CDR3: CASEGQGLYGYTF
J: TRBJ1-2
D: TRBD1
V: TRBV25-1
size: many
length: 13

DNA: TGTGCCAGCAGTTTATATCCGAGAGGGGCCAACGTCCTGACTTTC
CDR3: CASSLYPRGANVLTF
J: TRBJ2-6
D: .
V: TRBV28
size: few
length: 15

DNA: TGCAGTGCTAGCGGACTAGCGGGAGGGCCTTCGTCCGGGGAGCTGTTTTTT
CDR3: CSASGLAGGPSSGELFF
J: TRBJ2-2
D: TRBD2
V: TRBV20-1
size: .
length: 17

DNA: TGCGCCAGCAGCTTGACTAGCGGCCAAGAGACCCAGTACTTC
CDR3: CASSLTSGQETQYF
J: TRBJ2-5
D: TRBD2
V: TRBV5-1
size: many
length: 14

DNA: TGTGCCAGCAGCTTAGCGGGGGGAGGTTACTACAATGAGCAGTTCTTC
CDR3: CASSLAGGGYYNEQFF
J: TRBJ2-1
D: .
V: TRBV7-2
size: .
length: 16

DNA: TGTGCCAGCAGGCCGGACAGGGGGCGAGGTGAAGCTTTCTTT
CDR3: CASRPDRGRGEAFF
J: TRBJ1-1
D: TRBD1
V: TRBV5-6
size: .
length: 14

DNA: TGCAGTGCTAGACCCCGGGTAGCGGGAGTCCCAGATACGCAGTATTTT
CDR3: CSARPRVAGVPDTQYF
J: TRBJ2-3
D: TRBD2
V: TRBV20-1
size: .
length: 16

DNA: TGCAGTGCTAGAGATGTGGAGCGAAACCCATCCAATGAGCAGTTCTTC
CDR3: CSARDVERNPSNEQFF
J: TRBJ2-1
D: .
V: TRBV20-1
size: .
length: 16